This T cell receptor beta chain was obtained from a study of cytomegalovirus exposure and HLA in healthy donors. Germline V lookup: CDR1 SGHAT, CDR2 FQNNGV. CDR3 length: 15 residues. V lost 2 bases and J lost 6; bases outside the gene matches: 7. This clone has a single count. The PCR was carried out with 60 Vbeta primers and 13 Jbeta primers. Profiling relied on immunoSEQ multiplex PCR, and the TCRdb table lists in-frame clones only, not all of them. The top ten hold less than 2% of the sample, which has about 130,000 clones, just under 80% seen once. This chain joins TRBV11-2 and TRBJ2-1, with 7 bases fitting TRBD2. The origin of this receptor is a woman aged 35 to 49 in good health and CMV-seronegative. Specimen: PBMCs. The CDR3 DNA sequence: TGTGCCAGCAGCTTAAAGACTAGCCCCGCCAATGAGCAGTTCTTC. Encoded protein: CASSLKTSPANEQFF. Full variable domain (remainder filled in from reference TRBV11-2 and TRBJ2-1): EAGVAQSPRYKIIEKRQSVAFWCNPISGHATLYWYQQILGQGPKLLIQFQNNGVVDDSQLPKDRFSAERLKGVDSTLKIQPAKLEDSAVYLCASSLKTSPANEQFFGPGTRLTVL.